The 2 T cell receptor beta chains below were found in one sample sequenced in a study of blood T cell repertoires in COVID-19. This table comes from immunoSEQ multiplex PCR, and its TCRdb copy is limited to in-frame clones, with some not included. The data contain 35,000 to 45,000 clones, 77% of them singletons. Sequencing input: peripheral blood. The receptors were sampled from a woman in her 70s with acute or convalescent COVID-19.

The rearrangement links TRBV3-1 (or the pseudogene TRBV3-2) to TRBJ1-4, with a weak D call TRBD1 (5 bases). CDR1 is LGHDT, CDR2 YNNKEL, per germline (reference sequence). The CDR3 totals 15 residues. Trimming took off 0 bases at V and 6 bases at J, with 11 bases between the two ends. CDR3 DNA: TGTGCCAGCAGCCAAGACGCGGGGGAGCATGAAAAACTGTTTTTT. Protein product: CASSQDAGEHEKLFF.

The V gene is TRBV25-1, the J gene TRBJ1-5; D ambiguous. Per the germline V gene, CDR1 is MGHDK and CDR2 is SYGVNS. CDR3 length: 13 residues. V dropped 1 base and J dropped 4 bases, with 5 bases sitting between them. CDR3 loop: CASSESFNQPQHF. For the CDR3, the DNA is TGTGCCAGCAGTGAATCCTTTAATCAGCCCCAGCATTTT.